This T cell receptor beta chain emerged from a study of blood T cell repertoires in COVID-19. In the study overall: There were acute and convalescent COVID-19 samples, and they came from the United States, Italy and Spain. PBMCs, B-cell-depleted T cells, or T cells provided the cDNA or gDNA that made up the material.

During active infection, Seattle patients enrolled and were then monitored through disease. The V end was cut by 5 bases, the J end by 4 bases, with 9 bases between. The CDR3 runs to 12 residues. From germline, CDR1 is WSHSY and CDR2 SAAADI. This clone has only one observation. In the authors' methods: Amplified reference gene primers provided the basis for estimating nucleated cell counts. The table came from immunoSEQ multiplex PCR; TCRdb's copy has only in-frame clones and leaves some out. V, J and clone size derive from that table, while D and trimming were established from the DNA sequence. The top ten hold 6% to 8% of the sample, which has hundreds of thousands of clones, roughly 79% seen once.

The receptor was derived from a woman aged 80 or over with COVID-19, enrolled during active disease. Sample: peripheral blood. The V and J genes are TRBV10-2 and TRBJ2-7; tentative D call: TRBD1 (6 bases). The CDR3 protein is CASSRGGYEQYF. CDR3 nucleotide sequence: TGCGCCAGCAGTAGAGGGGGTTACGAGCAGTACTTC.